The clone carrying this T cell receptor (beta chain) was seen once. The data originate from a study of T cell changes during pregnancy in multiple sclerosis. The V and J ends lost 6 bases and 3 bases respectively, with 11 bases between them. The CDR3 extends over 13 amino acids. The germline gives CDR1 SQVTM, CDR2 ANQGSEA. The table came from immunoSEQ multiplex PCR; TCRdb's copy has only in-frame clones and leaves some out. The sample contains approximately 74,000 clones, approximately 90% of which appear only once. The clonotype originates from a female donor with multiple sclerosis, enrolled in a pregnancy study. The input for sequencing was peripheral blood, taken before pregnancy. This chain uses TRBV29-1 with TRBJ2-2; D perhaps matches TRBD2 (5 bases). DNA for the CDR3: TGCAGCGTCCTCCGGAGGCACACCGGGGAGCTGTTTTTT. It is translated as CSVLRRHTGELFF.